The 28 T cell receptor beta chains listed next were all sequenced from one sample in a study of regulatory T cells in long-lasting Graves disease. Noted time point: newly diagnosed GD, antithyroid drugs for less than 3 months. PBMCs provided the RNA from which the TCR library was made. Arm-PCR of CDR3 regions and iRepertoire HTBI primers were used to build TCR beta libraries. TCRdb redid the calling of the multiplex PCR reads with MiXCR, one entry per CDR3 protein. Of approximately 480,000 distinct CDR3 sequences listed, 16% are singletons. These sequences were also reported in another study, on T cells in Graves' hyperthyroidism and ophthalmopathy.

The starting material was peripheral blood mononuclear cells (PBMCs), obtained at new diagnosis, from a patient treated with antithyroid drugs. These receptors came from a man aged 35 to 55 with Graves disease.

There are many counts of this clonotype. The chain employs TRBV3-1 and TRBJ2-2; D uncertain. The CDR3 is 13 residues long. With 8 bases removed from V and 0 bases from J, the gap between germline ends came to 7 bases. The germline V gene encodes CDR1 LGHDT and CDR2 YNNKEL (reference sequence). The CDR3 DNA sequence: TGTGCCAGCCACAGAACGAACACCGGGGAGCTGTTTTTT. Protein sequence: CASHRTNTGELFF.

This clonotype was observed a handful of times. The rearrangement links TRBV20-1 to TRBJ1-4; D gene ambiguous. The CDR3 is made up of 13 amino acids. Germline assignment: CDR1 DFQATT and CDR2 SNEGSKA (reference sequence). The V end lost 3 bases, the J end lost 7 bases, and 12 bases lay between the germline ends. DNA for the CDR3: TGCAGTGCTAGGTCGGCGGTTCCTGAAAAACTGTTTTTT. Its protein product is CSARSAVPEKLFF.

This clonotype was counted ten times or more. The chain is built from TRBV11-2 and TRBJ2-7; D uncertain. Germline V lookup: CDR1 SGHAT, CDR2 FQNNGV. The CDR3 extends over 15 amino acids. Between the trimmed V and J ends, which lost 3 bases and 2 bases, there was a span of 14 bases. CDR3 DNA: TGTGCCAGCAGCTTTGGGGTTCGGATAGCCTACGAGCAGTACTTC. Translation: CASSFGVRIAYEQYF.

This clonotype was recorded at least ten times. This chain connects TRBV28 to TRBJ1-6, with D possibly matching TRBD1 (6 bases). The length of the CDR3 is 13 residues. Germline loops: CDR1 MDHEN, CDR2 SYDVKM. V was shortened by 2 bases and J by 16 bases, with 15 bases between the two germline ends. Here the CDR3 DNA reads TGTGCCAGCAGTTTAACAGGGACCCCGAGACTCCACTTT. Translation: CASSLTGTPRLHF.

The table lists this clonotype with many counts. V is TRBV2 and J is TRBJ2-1; TRBD1 is a possible D gene (6 bases). Germline V gene sequence: CDR1 SNHLY, CDR2 FYNNEI. This CDR3 spans 14 amino acids. The V end lost 4 bases, the J end lost 5 bases, and 12 bases lay between the germline ends. The CDR3: CASSVNRADNEQFF. The DNA for the CDR3 is TGTGCCAGCAGTGTCAACAGGGCCGACAATGAGCAGTTCTTC.

This chain joins TRBV18 and TRBJ1-2, with D unresolved. CDR3 length: 16 residues. Germline CDR1 KGHSH, CDR2 LQKENI. V was clipped by 2 bases and J by 8 bases, with 21 bases between them. This CDR3 reads CASSPGQAQSMGGYTF. In DNA form, the CDR3 reads TGTGCCAGCTCACCAGGGCAAGCCCAATCCATGGGGGGCTACACCTTC.

This clonotype was picked up a small number of times. A much larger clone is a single base away; this may be a read error. The chain has TRBV20-1 and TRBJ1-1; D uncertain. The germline gives CDR1 DFQATT, CDR2 SNEGSKA (reference sequence). V lost 0 bases and J 3 bases, leaving 2 bases between the germline ends. The CDR3 runs to 11 residues. CDR3 bases: TGCAGTGCTAGAGAGGACACTGAAGCTTTCTTT. This translates into CSAREDTEAFF.

The table lists this clonotype with a few counts. This clone may be a read error of a much larger clone one base away. V gene TRBV12-3 or TRBV12-4 combines with J gene TRBJ1-1, with 8 positions matching TRBD1. J gave up 7 bases and V 5 bases, and 9 bases lay outside the gene matches. This CDR3 is 14 amino acids long. CDR3 region: CASSPDRGLGEAFF. CDR3 DNA sequence: TGTGCCAGCAGTCCCGACAGGGGACTAGGTGAAGCTTTCTTT.

This clonotype was found many times. The CDR3 protein is CSASSGGPMETQYF. The CDR3 DNA reads TGCAGTGCTAGCTCGGGAGGGCCCATGGAGACCCAGTACTTC. The genes are TRBV20-1 and TRBJ2-5; 8 bases line up with TRBD2. CDR1 is DFQATT, CDR2 SNEGSKA, per germline (reference sequence). Trimming at V came to 3 bases and at J to 5 bases, leaving 8 bases not matched to a gene. CDR3 length: 14 residues.

This clonotype was recorded a few times. A single base separates this from a much larger clone, so it may be a read error. The J gene is TRBJ2-7, the V gene TRBV27, with D unclear. Germline V gives CDR1 MNHEY, CDR2 SMNVEV (reference sequence). The V end lost 4 bases, the J end lost 0 bases, and 7 bases lay between the germline ends. The CDR3 spans 13 residues. This CDR3 is CASSYRASYEQYF. CDR3 coding DNA: TGTGCCAGCAGTTATCGGGCCTCCTACGAGCAGTACTTC.

This clonotype appeared many times. The CDR3 loop reads CAWSLQSEKLFF. The CDR3 coding sequence is TGTGCCTGGAGTTTGCAGTCTGAAAAACTGTTTTTT. The chain recombines TRBV30 with TRBJ1-4, with D hard to call. The CDR3 is 12 amino acids. V was clipped by 2 bases and J by 7 bases, with 8 bases between them. Germline values: CDR1 GTSNPN, CDR2 SVGIG (reference sequence).

This clonotype has at least ten counts. This sequence joins TRBV20-1 and TRBJ1-3; no clear D gene. The germline CDR1 and CDR2 sequences are DFQATT and SNEGSKA (reference sequence). The V end lost 6 bases, the J end lost 0 bases, and 12 bases lay between the germline ends. CDR3 size: 14 residues. Here the CDR3 reads CSARTWSSGNTIYF. In nucleotides, the CDR3 is TGCAGTGCCCGAACCTGGAGCTCTGGAAACACCATATATTTT.

The genes are TRBV24-1 and TRBJ2-7; D unresolved. V gave up 3 bases and J gave up 5 bases, with 7 bases separating them. There are 12 residues in the CDR3. Germline CDR1 and CDR2: KGHDR and SFDVKD. The CDR3 is CATSDGRNEQYF. Written as DNA, the CDR3 is TGTGCCACCAGTGATGGACGGAACGAGCAGTACTTC.

This clonotype was counted ten times or more. CDR3 in DNA: TGTGCCAGCAGTAATACCAGGGTTGGTAATGAAAAACTGTTTTTT. This translates into CASSNTRVGNEKLFF. This chain links TRBV6-1 with TRBJ1-4; tentatively, D is TRBD1 (5 bases). The V and J ends lost 5 bases and 4 bases respectively, with 14 bases between them. The CDR3 loop spans 15 amino acids. The germline CDR1 and CDR2 sequences are MNHNS and SASEGT.

J is TRBJ2-5 and V is TRBV18; no firm D call. The CDR3 is 14 residues long. In germline, CDR1 is KGHSH, CDR2 LQKENI. V was clipped by 3 bases and J by 5 bases, with 13 bases between them. As DNA, the CDR3 is TGTGCCAGCTCACCGGCCTCCTTCCGGGAGACCCAGTACTTC. Translation: CASSPASFRETQYF.

This clonotype was found many times. This chain links TRBV12-3 or TRBV12-4 with TRBJ2-4; D may be TRBD1 (6 bases). V dropped 4 bases and J dropped 10 bases, with 8 bases sitting between them. The CDR3 contains 11 residues. The CDR3 DNA reads TGTGCCAGCAGTTCAGGACAGATTCAGTACTTC. Protein sequence: CASSSGQIQYF.

The chain recombines TRBV14 with TRBJ2-3; D not certain. CDR3 length: 14 amino acids. Per the germline V gene, CDR1 is SGHDN and CDR2 is FVKESK. V dropped 1 base and J dropped 4 bases, with 9 bases sitting between them. CDR3 sequence reads: CASSQGGSADTQYF. The CDR3 DNA reads TGTGCCAGCAGCCAAGGGGGATCTGCAGATACGCAGTATTTT.

The chain carries TRBV2 and TRBJ1-1; D is ambiguous. CDR1 SNHLY and CDR2 FYNNEI come from the germline V gene. This CDR3 contains 14 residues. V was clipped by 8 bases and J by 1 base, with 14 bases between them. The CDR3 bases are TGTGCCAGCGTGCTCTCTGAGGGGAACACTGAAGCTTTCTTT. Amino acid sequence: CASVLSEGNTEAFF.

The chain links TRBV28 to TRBJ1-6; D may be TRBD1 (5 bases). V dropped 2 bases and J dropped 5 bases, with 10 bases sitting between them. Germline V gene lookup returns CDR1 MDHEN and CDR2 SYDVKM. This CDR3 has 15 residues. The CDR3: CASSLGGIDNSPLHF. Written as DNA, the CDR3 is TGTGCCAGCAGTTTAGGGGGAATCGATAATTCACCCCTCCACTTT.

This clonotype was recorded at least ten times. The chain uses TRBV5-1 and TRBJ2-3; 11 nucleotides line up with TRBD1. This CDR3 is 15 amino acids long. The V gene's germline CDR1 is SGHRS and CDR2 YFSETQ. The J segment lost 4 bases and the V segment lost 4 bases, leaving 5 bases of the junction unmatched. CDR3 nucleotide sequence: TGCGCCAGCAGCCAGGGACAGGGGGTGGCAGATACGCAGTATTTT. This gives the protein CASSQGQGVADTQYF.

The chain has TRBV19 and TRBJ1-4, with a possible D match to TRBD1 (5 bases). CDR1 and CDR2 from the germline V gene are LNHDA and SQIVND (reference sequence). The CDR3 loop spans 14 amino acids. V shed 6 bases and J shed 8 bases, with 16 bases lying between them. The CDR3 spells CASRRDSPGEKLFF. CDR3 nucleotide sequence: TGTGCCAGTAGGCGCGACAGTCCAGGAGAAAAACTGTTTTTT.

This clonotype was recorded many times. The CDR3 sequence: CASRTSGTGDEQYF. The CDR3 DNA reads as TGTGCCAGCAGAACGTCCGGGACAGGGGACGAGCAGTACTTC. This chain connects TRBV28 to TRBJ2-7; 10 nucleotides align to TRBD1. This CDR3 has 14 residues. The trim removed 6 bases at V and 5 bases at J, leaving 7 bases unmatched. CDR1 and CDR2 (germline): MDHEN, SYDVKM.

Worth noting for this clonotype: One end of the junction varies from germline; a read error may be responsible. The rearrangement joins TRBV4-1 to TRBJ1-1; D gene unclear. Germline CDR1 and CDR2: MGHRA and YSYEKL. The CDR3 spans 11 residues. The CDR3 loop reads CASSQNSEAFF. The CDR3 DNA reads TGCGCCAGCAGCCAGAACAGTGAAGCTTTCTTT.

This clonotype has a handful of counts. The rearrangement joins TRBV19 to TRBJ2-5; TRBD2 agrees at 14 bases. The length of the CDR3 is 16 residues. V lost 5 bases, J lost 5 bases, and 7 bases stayed unmatched. From germline, CDR1 is LNHDA and CDR2 SQIVND (reference sequence). CDR3 residues: CASSPGLAGVRETQYF. The CDR3 nucleotides are TGTGCCAGTAGTCCGGGACTAGCGGGAGTCCGGGAGACCCAGTACTTC.

This clonotype came up many times. The chain links TRBV19 to TRBJ2-3; the D call may be TRBD1 or TRBD2 (5 bases each). The CDR3 spans 14 residues. V gave up 1 base and J gave up 4 bases, with 9 bases separating them. From germline, CDR1 is LNHDA and CDR2 SQIVND (reference sequence). The CDR3 reads CASSIAVGPDTQYF. CDR3 in DNA: TGTGCCAGTAGTATAGCAGTGGGACCAGATACGCAGTATTTT.

Ten or more counts support this clonotype. The chain combines TRBV5-1 with TRBJ2-2; TRBD1 agrees at 7 bases. This CDR3 is 14 amino acids long. V lost 4 bases and J lost 4; bases outside the gene matches: 4. Per germline, CDR1 SGHRS and CDR2 YFSETQ. The CDR3 DNA sequence: TGCGCCAGCAGCATCAACAGGGGCACCGGGGAGCTGTTTTTT. It specifies CASSINRGTGELFF.

This clonotype showed up many times. The J gene is TRBJ2-2, the V gene TRBV7-6, with 9 bases that match TRBD1. The germline V gene has CDR1 SGHVS and CDR2 FNYEAQ. The CDR3 totals 17 residues. Unmatched junction bases numbered 11, after V lost 5 bases and J lost 4 bases. CDR3 in DNA: TGTGCCAGCAGCATATCGCCGGGACAGGGCAGCACCGGGGAGCTGTTTTTT. This sequence encodes CASSISPGQGSTGELFF.

In this sample, this clonotype turned up many times. V and J are TRBV5-1 and TRBJ2-2, with TRBD1 as a possible D gene (5 bases). The CDR3 length is 14 residues. CDR1 and CDR2 from the germline V gene are SGHRS and YFSETQ. Deletions cut 6 bases from V and 5 bases from J, with 14 bases between. This chain's CDR3 is CASKTRASTGELFF. In DNA, the CDR3 is TGCGCCAGCAAAACCAGGGCCAGTACCGGGGAGCTGTTTTTT.